This TCR beta chain came from a study of sequential checkpoint blockade in melanoma. On the study more broadly: Randomization was 1:1 between first-line nivolumab→ipilimumab and ipilimumab→nivolumab. Both treatment sequences were followed by maintenance nivolumab.

V gave up 4 bases and J gave up 1 base, with 8 bases separating them. The CDR3 extends over 14 amino acids. Germline CDR1 is LNHNV and CDR2 is YYDKDF (reference sequence). Using immunoSEQ multiplex PCR, the repertoire was profiled, and TCRdb retains in-frame clones only, with some absent. Among 35,000 to 40,000 clones listed, roughly 88% were seen once. Treatment given: randomized to nivolumab then ipilimumab (arm A) or the reverse (arm B). No patient had prior DNA-damaging chemotherapy. Live CD3+CD8+ CD19− CD56− cells were sorted from PBMCs. Sequenced here: CD8+ T cells sorted from blood (inferred from file names), sampled from a patient given nivolumab and ipilimumab in sequence. The chain combines TRBV15 with TRBJ1-3, with a tentative D call TRBD1 (5 bases). The clonotype originates from a human donor with melanoma. CDR3 in amino acids: CATSTGLSGNTIYF. CDR3 coding DNA: TGTGCCACCAGCACGGGACTTTCTGGAAACACCATATATTTT.